The rows below give T cell receptor beta chains drawn from one sample of a study of blood T cell repertoires in COVID-19. The repertoire was sequenced with immunoSEQ multiplex PCR; TCRdb's copy has only in-frame clones and lacks some. This table has approximately 10,000 clones, 80% to 90% appearing once. Sequencing was done on a sample of peripheral blood. These receptors were obtained from a human donor in a cohort sampled during active COVID-19. Both conserved end residues are trimmed from each CDR3.

13	TRBV7-8	TRBJ2-1	ASRSGTGAYNEQF
13	TRBV6-6	TRBJ2-5	ASSYSRQDQETQY
13	TRBV6-5	TRBJ1-4	ASSKFSGTTEKLF
14	TRBV28	TRBJ1-5	AIGGGSPNSNQPQH
12	TRBV29-1	TRBJ2-5	SVERGLGQETQY
13	TRBV18	TRBJ2-5	ASSPTTGVAETQY
15	TRBV12-5	TRBJ2-2	ASGLARIQGITGELF
15	TRBV2	TRBJ2-3	ASSEPGLAESTDTQY
12	TRBV3-1/TRBV3-2	TRBJ2-5	ASSQDPGSETQY
13	TRBV7-9	TRBJ2-1	ASSSRDRRGGEQF
14	TRBV19	TRBJ2-2	ASSIIGTANTGELF
13	TRBV4-1	TRBJ2-2	ASSPLAVWTGELF
12	TRBV5-1	TRBJ2-7	ASSSDSYAYEQY
13	TRBV11-2	TRBJ2-7	ASSLGTGLLGEQY